This is a list of T cell receptor beta chains from one sample in a study of T cell changes during pregnancy in multiple sclerosis. Libraries were prepared by immunoSEQ multiplex PCR; TCRdb keeps only in-frame clonotypes and omits some of them. The table records about 45,000 clones, 85% to 95% of them present only once. The source was CD4+ T cells from peripheral blood mononuclear cells, collected in the third trimester of pregnancy. These receptors all stem from a female donor with multiple sclerosis, enrolled in a pregnancy study. Both conserved end residues are part of each CDR3. The D gene is left open where the match is weak. Clone sizes are given selectively: once, few, many, or a class where the clone is expanded.

clone_size	d_call	v_call	j_call	cdr3_aa	cdr3_nt
-	-	TRBV19	TRBJ1-5	CASSIMAGVPSNQPQHF	TGTGCCAGTAGTATAATGGCAGGGGTTCCTAGCAATCAGCCCCAGCATTTT
-	-	TRBV19	TRBJ2-3	CASTPEGTTSTDTQYF	TGTGCCAGTACCCCGGAGGGTACGACTAGCACAGATACGCAGTATTTT
-	-	TRBV11-2	TRBJ2-1	CASRCNPTYNEQFF	TGTGCCAGCAGATGCAACCCCACTTACAATGAGCAGTTCTTC
once	TRBD2	TRBV28	TRBJ2-7	CASISGGGSYEQYF	TGTGCCAGCATCTCGGGGGGAGGTAGCTACGAGCAGTACTTC
once	TRBD1	TRBV6-5	TRBJ1-1	CASRRQGRNTEAFF	TGTGCCAGCAGAAGACAGGGGAGGAACACTGAAGCTTTCTTT
-	-	TRBV7-6	TRBJ2-1	CASSSGRAGGDEQFF	TGTGCCAGCAGCTCCGGGCGGGCCGGCGGGGATGAGCAGTTCTTC
few	-	TRBV7-9	TRBJ2-7	CASSLAVRSEQYF	TGTGCCAGCAGCTTAGCTGTCAGAAGCGAGCAGTACTTC
-	-	TRBV11-3	TRBJ2-1	CASSLAGSYYNEQFF	TGTGCCAGCAGCTTAGCCGGGTCTTACTACAATGAGCAGTTCTTC
-	TRBD2	TRBV7-9	TRBJ2-5	CASSLAGLAGKQETQYF	TGTGCCAGCAGCTTAGCGGGACTAGCGGGAAAGCAAGAGACCCAGTACTTC
-	TRBD2	TRBV6-5	TRBJ2-3	CASIGLAGSEDTQYF	TGTGCCAGCATCGGACTAGCGGGAAGCGAAGATACGCAGTATTTT
-	TRBD2	TRBV7-2	TRBJ2-7	CASRLVNSGGEQYF	TGTGCCAGCAGATTGGTGAATTCGGGGGGCGAGCAGTACTTC
-	-	TRBV21-1	TRBJ2-1	CASSTQLRDRGFLPSRDNEQFF	TGTGCCAGCAGCACACAACTCCGGGACAGGGGTTTTCTTCCCTCCCGAGACAATGAGCAGTTCTTC
-	-	TRBV19	TRBJ2-7	CARGGDIPALGSEQYF	TGTGCCCGGGGAGGGGACATCCCAGCGCTAGGCAGCGAGCAGTACTTC
-	TRBD2	TRBV15	TRBJ2-5	CATSRDEGGLQYF	TGTGCCACCAGCAGAGACGAGGGAGGGCTCCAGTACTTC
-	TRBD1	TRBV5-8	TRBJ2-6	CASSPTGGSGANVLTF	TGTGCCAGCAGCCCGACAGGGGGATCTGGGGCCAACGTCCTGACTTTC
-	TRBD1	TRBV11-2	TRBJ1-2	CASSLRTGAGYGYTF	TGTGCCAGCAGCTTAAGGACAGGGGCCGGCTATGGCTACACCTTC
-	-	TRBV7-5	TRBJ2-1	CARHPQKGRDREYNEQFF	TGTGCCAGACACCCCCAAAAGGGCAGGGACAGGGAATACAATGAGCAGTTCTTC
once	-	TRBV6-5	TRBJ1-2	CASRGTGSYGYTF	TGTGCCAGCAGGGGTACAGGGTCCTATGGCTACACCTTC
-	TRBD1	TRBV6-6	TRBJ1-1	CASSPDRVTEAFF	TGTGCCAGCAGCCCCGACAGGGTCACTGAAGCTTTCTTT
-	TRBD2	TRBV2	TRBJ2-3	CASRRAGLADYTDTQYF	TGTGCCAGCAGACGAGCTGGACTAGCGGATTACACAGATACGCAGTATTTT
-	-	TRBV28	TRBJ1-5	CASMQANQPQHF	TGTGCCAGCATGCAGGCAAATCAGCCCCAGCATTTT
once	-	TRBV7-2	TRBJ2-7	CASSLVSAYEQYF	TGTGCCAGCAGCTTAGTGTCGGCCTACGAGCAGTACTTC
-	-	TRBV15	TRBJ2-3	CATSRGTSTDTQYF	TGTGCCACCAGCAGGGGGACTAGCACAGATACGCAGTATTTT
-	-	TRBV19	TRBJ2-5	CASSIQGLETQYF	TGTGCCAGTAGTATACAGGGTCTCGAGACCCAGTACTTC
-	TRBD2	TRBV5-6	TRBJ2-1	CASTLLAGGVDEQFF	TGTGCCAGCACCCTACTAGCGGGAGGAGTCGATGAGCAGTTCTTC
-	-	TRBV19	TRBJ2-7	CASSISGLQHYEQYF	TGTGCCAGTAGTATTTCGGGACTTCAGCACTACGAGCAGTACTTC
-	TRBD1	TRBV9	TRBJ2-3	CASSRGVSDRGTDTQYF	TGTGCCAGCAGCCGAGGGGTCTCAGACAGGGGTACAGATACGCAGTATTTT
-	-	TRBV5-1	TRBJ2-1	CASSLSIQSYNEQFF	TGCGCCAGCAGCTTGAGTATACAGTCCTACAATGAGCAGTTCTTC
-	-	TRBV28	TRBJ2-3	CASSAPGLGTDTQYF	TGTGCCAGCAGCGCCCCAGGGTTAGGGACAGATACGCAGTATTTT
-	-	TRBV6-5	TRBJ2-7	CASRSVYEQYF	TGTGCCAGCAGGTCGGTATACGAGCAGTACTTC
-	-	TRBV7-2	TRBJ1-3	CASSLGGAGNTIYF	TGTGCCAGCAGCTTAGGGGGGGCTGGAAACACCATATATTTT
-	-	TRBV7-2	TRBJ2-7	CASSLIPHEQYF	TGTGCCAGCAGCCTAATTCCCCACGAGCAGTACTTC
once	-	TRBV11-2	TRBJ2-3	CASSPQGFTSTDTQYF	TGTGCCAGCAGCCCGCAGGGGTTTACTAGCACAGATACGCAGTATTTT
-	-	TRBV18	TRBJ1-1	CASSPSGGMNTEAFF	TGTGCCAGCTCGCCCAGCGGGGGGATGAACACTGAAGCTTTCTTT